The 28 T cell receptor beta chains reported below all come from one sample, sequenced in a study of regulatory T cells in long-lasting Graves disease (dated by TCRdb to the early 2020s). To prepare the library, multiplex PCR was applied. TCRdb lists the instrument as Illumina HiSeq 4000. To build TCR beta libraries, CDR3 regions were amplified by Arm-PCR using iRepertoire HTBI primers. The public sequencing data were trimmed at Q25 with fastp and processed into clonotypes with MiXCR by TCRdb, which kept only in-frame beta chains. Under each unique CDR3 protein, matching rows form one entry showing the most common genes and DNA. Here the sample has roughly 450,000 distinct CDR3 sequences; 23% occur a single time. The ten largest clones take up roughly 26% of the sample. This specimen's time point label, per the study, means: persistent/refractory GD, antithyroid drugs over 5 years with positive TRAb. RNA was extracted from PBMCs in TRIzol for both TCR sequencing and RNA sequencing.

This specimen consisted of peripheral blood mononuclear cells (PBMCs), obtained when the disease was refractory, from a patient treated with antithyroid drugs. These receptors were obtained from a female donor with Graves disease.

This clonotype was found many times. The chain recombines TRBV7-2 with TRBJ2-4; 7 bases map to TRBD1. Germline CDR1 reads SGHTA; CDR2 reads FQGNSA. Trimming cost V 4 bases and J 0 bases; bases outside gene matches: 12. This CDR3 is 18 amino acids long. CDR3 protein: CASSYPQTGDRAKNIQYF. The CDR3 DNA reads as TGTGCCAGCAGCTATCCTCAAACAGGGGATCGAGCCAAAAACATTCAGTACTTC.

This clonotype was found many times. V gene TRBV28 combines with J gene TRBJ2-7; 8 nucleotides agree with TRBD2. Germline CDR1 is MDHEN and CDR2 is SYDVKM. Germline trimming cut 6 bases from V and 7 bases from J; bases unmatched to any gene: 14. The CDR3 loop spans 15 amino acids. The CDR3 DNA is TGTGCCAGCAGCTCCCCCGGGGGGGTCCGTAGGGAGCAGTACTTC. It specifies CASSSPGGVRREQYF.

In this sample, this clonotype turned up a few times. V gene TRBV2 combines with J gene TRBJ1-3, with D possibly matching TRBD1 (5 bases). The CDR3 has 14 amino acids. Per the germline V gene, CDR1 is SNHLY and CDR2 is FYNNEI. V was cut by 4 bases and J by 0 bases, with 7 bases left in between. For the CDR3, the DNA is TGTGCCAGCAGTGGACAGCACTCTGGAAACACCATATATTTT. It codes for CASSGQHSGNTIYF.

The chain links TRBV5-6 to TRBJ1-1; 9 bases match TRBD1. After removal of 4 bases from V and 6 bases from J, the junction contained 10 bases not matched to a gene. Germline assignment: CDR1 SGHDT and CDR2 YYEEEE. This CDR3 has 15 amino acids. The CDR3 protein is CASSTTGGASAEAFF. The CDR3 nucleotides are TGTGCCAGCAGCACCACAGGGGGCGCGTCGGCTGAAGCTTTCTTT.

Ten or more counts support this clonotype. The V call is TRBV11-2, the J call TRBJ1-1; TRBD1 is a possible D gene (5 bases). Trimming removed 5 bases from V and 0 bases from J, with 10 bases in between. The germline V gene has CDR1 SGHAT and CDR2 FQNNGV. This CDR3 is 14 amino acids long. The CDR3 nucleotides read TGTGCCAGCAGCACGACAGCCATGAACACTGAAGCTTTCTTT. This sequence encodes CASSTTAMNTEAFF.

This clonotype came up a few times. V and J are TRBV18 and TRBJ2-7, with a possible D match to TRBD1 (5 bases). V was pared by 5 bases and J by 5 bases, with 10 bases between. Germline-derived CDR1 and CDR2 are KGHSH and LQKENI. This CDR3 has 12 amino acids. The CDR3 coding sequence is TGTGCCAGCTCAGGAACCAGGGACGAGCAGTACTTC. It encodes CASSGTRDEQYF.

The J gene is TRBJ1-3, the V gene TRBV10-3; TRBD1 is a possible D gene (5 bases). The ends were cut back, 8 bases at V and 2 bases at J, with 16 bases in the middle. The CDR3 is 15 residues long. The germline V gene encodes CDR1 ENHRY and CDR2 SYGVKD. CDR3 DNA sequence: TGTGCCATCGGGGCAGGTAGTGGCACTGGAAACACCATATATTTT. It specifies CAIGAGSGTGNTIYF.

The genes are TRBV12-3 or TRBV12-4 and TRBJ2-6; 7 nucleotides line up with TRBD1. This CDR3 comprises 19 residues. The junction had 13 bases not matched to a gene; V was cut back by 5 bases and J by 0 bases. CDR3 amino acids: CASSRYPGQINSGANVLTF. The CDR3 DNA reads TGTGCCAGCAGTCGGTACCCGGGACAGATAAACTCTGGGGCCAACGTCCTGACTTTC.

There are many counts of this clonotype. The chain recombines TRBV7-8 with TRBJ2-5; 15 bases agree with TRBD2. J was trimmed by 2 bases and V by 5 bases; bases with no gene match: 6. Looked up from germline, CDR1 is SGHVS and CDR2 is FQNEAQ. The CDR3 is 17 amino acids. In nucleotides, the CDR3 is TGTGCCAGCAGCGTGGGACTAGCGGGAGGAAGTCAAGAGACCCAGTACTTC. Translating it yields CASSVGLAGGSQETQYF.

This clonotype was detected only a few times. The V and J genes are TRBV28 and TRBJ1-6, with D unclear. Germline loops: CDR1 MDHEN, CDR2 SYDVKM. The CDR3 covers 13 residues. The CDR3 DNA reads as TGTGCGTGTAGTGACTCCTATAATTCACCCCTCCACTTT. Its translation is CACSDSYNSPLHF. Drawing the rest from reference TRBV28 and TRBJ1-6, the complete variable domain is DVKVTQSSRYLVKRTGEKVFLECVQDMDHENMFWYRQDPGLGLRLIYFSYDVKMKEKGDIPEGYSVSREKKERFSLILESASTNQTSMYLCACSDSYNSPLHFGNGTRLTVT.

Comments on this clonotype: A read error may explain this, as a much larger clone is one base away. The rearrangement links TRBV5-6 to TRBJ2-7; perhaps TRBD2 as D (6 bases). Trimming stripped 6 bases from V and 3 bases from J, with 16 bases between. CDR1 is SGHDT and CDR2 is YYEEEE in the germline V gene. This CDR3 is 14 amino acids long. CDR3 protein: CASNSRTTLYEQYF. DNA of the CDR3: TGTGCCAGCAACTCACGGACTACCCTCTACGAGCAGTACTTC.

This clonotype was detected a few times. CDR3 sequence (DNA): TGTGCCAGCAGTGGGACAGGGAACTCGGACTACGAGCAGTACTTC. The encoded protein is CASSGTGNSDYEQYF. The genes are TRBV2 and TRBJ2-7; 8 bases are a match to TRBD1. J gave up 3 bases and V 4 bases, and 8 bases lay outside the gene matches. The length of the CDR3 is 15 residues. Germline assignment: CDR1 SNHLY and CDR2 FYNNEI.

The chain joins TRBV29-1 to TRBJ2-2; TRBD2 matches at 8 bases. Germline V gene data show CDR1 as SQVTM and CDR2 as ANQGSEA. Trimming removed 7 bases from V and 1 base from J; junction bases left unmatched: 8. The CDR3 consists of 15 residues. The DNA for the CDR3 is TGCAGCGCCCATACTAGCGGAGTGAACACCGGGGAGCTGTTTTTT. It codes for CSAHTSGVNTGELFF.

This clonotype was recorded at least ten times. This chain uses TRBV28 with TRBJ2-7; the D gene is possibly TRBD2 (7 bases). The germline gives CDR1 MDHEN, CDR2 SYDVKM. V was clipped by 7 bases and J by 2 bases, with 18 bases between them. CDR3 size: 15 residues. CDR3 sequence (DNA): TGTGCCAGCACCCAAGGGGGGGCCATGGCCTACGAGCAGTACTTC. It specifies CASTQGGAMAYEQYF.

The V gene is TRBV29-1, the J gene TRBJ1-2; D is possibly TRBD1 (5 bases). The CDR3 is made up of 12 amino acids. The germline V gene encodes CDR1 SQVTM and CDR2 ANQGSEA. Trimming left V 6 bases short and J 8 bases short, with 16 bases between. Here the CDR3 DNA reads TGCAGCGTAGTACAGGCAGTTTGGGGCTACACCTTC. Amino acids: CSVVQAVWGYTF.

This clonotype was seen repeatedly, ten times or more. In nucleotides, the CDR3 is TGTGCCAGCAGCTTGCGGGGACATAGCAATCAGCCCCAGCATTTT. Residues: CASSLRGHSNQPQHF. The gene calls are TRBV12-3 or TRBV12-4 and TRBJ1-5, with D possibly TRBD1 on 6 matching bases. V was clipped by 6 bases and J by 0 bases, with 12 bases between them. The CDR3 runs 15 residues.

CDR3 protein: CASSEPQLWGYEQYF. CDR3 sequence (DNA): TGTGCCAGCAGTGAACCTCAGTTGTGGGGCTACGAGCAGTACTTC. J is TRBJ2-7 and V is TRBV6-1, with D unclear. The germline gives CDR1 MNHNS, CDR2 SASEGT. CDR3 length: 15 amino acids. V was shortened by 2 bases and J by 3 bases, with 14 bases between the two germline ends.

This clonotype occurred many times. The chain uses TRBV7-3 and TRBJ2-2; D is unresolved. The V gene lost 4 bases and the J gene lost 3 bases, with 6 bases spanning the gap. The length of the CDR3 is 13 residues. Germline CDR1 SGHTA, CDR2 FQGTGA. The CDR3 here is CASSYRDTGELFF. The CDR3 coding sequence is TGTGCCAGCAGCTACCGGGACACCGGGGAGCTGTTTTTT. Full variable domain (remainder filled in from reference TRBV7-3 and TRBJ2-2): GAGVSQTPSNKVTEKGKYVELRCDPISGHTALYWYRQSLGQGPEFLIYFQGTGAADDSGLPNDRFFAVRPEGSVSTLKIQRTERGDSAVYLCASSYRDTGELFFGEGSRLTVL.

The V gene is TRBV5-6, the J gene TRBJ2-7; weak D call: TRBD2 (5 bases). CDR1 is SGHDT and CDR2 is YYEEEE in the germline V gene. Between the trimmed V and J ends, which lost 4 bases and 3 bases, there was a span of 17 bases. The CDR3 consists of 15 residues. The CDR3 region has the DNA TGTGCCAGCAGCCACCGAGGCGCGGGTCACTACGAGCAGTACTTC. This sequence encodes CASSHRGAGHYEQYF. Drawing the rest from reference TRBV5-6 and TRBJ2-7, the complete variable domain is DAGVTQSPTHLIKTRGQQVTLRCSPKSGHDTVSWYQQALGQGPQFIFQYYEEEERQRGNFPDRFSGHQFPNYSSELNVNALLLGDSALYLCASSHRGAGHYEQYFGPGTRLTVT.

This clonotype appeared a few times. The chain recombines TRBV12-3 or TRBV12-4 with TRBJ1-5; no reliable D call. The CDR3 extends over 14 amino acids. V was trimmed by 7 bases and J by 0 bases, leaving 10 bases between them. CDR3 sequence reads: CASNFGYSNQPQHF. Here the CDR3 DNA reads TGTGCCAGCAATTTCGGGTATAGCAATCAGCCCCAGCATTTT.

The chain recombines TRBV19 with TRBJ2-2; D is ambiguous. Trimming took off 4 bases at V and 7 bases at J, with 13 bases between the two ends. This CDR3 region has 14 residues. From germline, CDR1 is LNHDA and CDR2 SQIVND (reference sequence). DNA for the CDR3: TGTGCCAGTAGTAGGACCCCTTGGGGCGGGGAGCTGTTTTTT. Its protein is CASSRTPWGGELFF.

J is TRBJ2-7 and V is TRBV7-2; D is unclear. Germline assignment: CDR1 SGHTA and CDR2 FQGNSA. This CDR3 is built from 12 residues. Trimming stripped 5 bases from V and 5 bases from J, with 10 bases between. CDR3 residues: CASSPLKDEQYF. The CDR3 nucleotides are TGTGCCAGCAGCCCTCTCAAGGACGAGCAGTACTTC. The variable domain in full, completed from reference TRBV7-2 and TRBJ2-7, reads GAGVSQSPSNKVTEKGKDVELRCDPISGHTALYWYRQSLGQGLEFLIYFQGNSAPDKSGLPSDRFSAERTGGSVSTLTIQRTQQEDSAVYLCASSPLKDEQYFGPGTRLTVT.

CDR3 DNA: TGTGCCATCAGTGAGTCAGGAGGGGCCCGGGACACGACCTACGAGCAGTACTTC. This translates into CAISESGGARDTTYEQYF. The chain combines TRBV10-3 with TRBJ2-7; the D call may be TRBD1 or TRBD2 (6 bases each). CDR1 and CDR2 (germline): ENHRY, SYGVKD. Trimming cost V 0 bases and J 2 bases, with 20 bases left between them. The CDR3 extends over 18 amino acids.

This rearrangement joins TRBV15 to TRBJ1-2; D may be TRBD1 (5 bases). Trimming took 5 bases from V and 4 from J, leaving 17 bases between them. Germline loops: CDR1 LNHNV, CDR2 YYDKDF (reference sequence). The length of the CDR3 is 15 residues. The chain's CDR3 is CATSLSLEGTYGYTF. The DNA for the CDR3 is TGTGCCACCAGCCTCAGCCTCGAGGGGACCTATGGCTACACCTTC.

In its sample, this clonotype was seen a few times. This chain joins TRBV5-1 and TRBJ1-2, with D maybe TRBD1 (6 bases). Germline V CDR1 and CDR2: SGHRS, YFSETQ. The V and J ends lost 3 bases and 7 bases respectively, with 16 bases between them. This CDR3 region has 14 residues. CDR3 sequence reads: CASSSLQGPAGYTF. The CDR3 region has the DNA TGCGCCAGCAGCTCCCTACAGGGCCCGGCTGGCTACACCTTC.

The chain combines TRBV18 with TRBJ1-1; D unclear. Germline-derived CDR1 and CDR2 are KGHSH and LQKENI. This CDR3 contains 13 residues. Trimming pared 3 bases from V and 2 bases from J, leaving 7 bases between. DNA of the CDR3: TGTGCCAGCTCACCGTCGAGCAACACTGAAGCTTTCTTT. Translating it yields CASSPSSNTEAFF.

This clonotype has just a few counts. The CDR3 DNA is TGTGCCAGTAGTACGCCAGGGGGGTCTGGGGCCAACGTCCTGACTTTC. Its translation: CASSTPGGSGANVLTF. The chain employs TRBV19 and TRBJ2-6; perhaps TRBD1 as D (7 bases). CDR3 length: 16 amino acids. V lost 4 bases to trimming and J lost 1 base, with 11 bases between them. Looked up from germline, CDR1 is LNHDA and CDR2 is SQIVND (reference sequence).

Written as DNA, the CDR3 is TGTGCCAGCAGCCAAGATCTTTGGGGGTACGAGCAGTACTTC. The encoded protein is CASSQDLWGYEQYF. The J gene is TRBJ2-7, the V gene TRBV4-2, with D perhaps TRBD1 or TRBD2 (5 bases each). This CDR3 contains 14 residues. Trimming pared 0 bases from V and 4 bases from J, leaving 10 bases between. Germline V CDR1 and CDR2: LGHNA, YNFKEQ.